These 22 T cell receptor beta chains were all obtained from the same sample, sequenced in a study of blood T cells in healthy people across ages. Next came a second PCR, run for about 6 to 11 cycles, which used a sample-barcoded 5' primer along with a J-beta primer mix. Using its own MiXCR run on the 5' RACE reads, TCRdb lists one record per CDR3 protein. Altogether 600,000 or so distinct CDR3 sequences are present, roughly 43% being singletons, with the ten largest covering just under 25%. Material: blood. These receptors all stem from a man older than 75 in good health.

The chain employs TRBV29-1 and TRBJ1-1; D is unresolved. The germline CDR1 and CDR2 sequences are SQVTM and ANQGSEA. V was clipped by 0 bases and J by 7 bases, with 3 bases between them. The CDR3 consists of 10 residues. The CDR3 bases are TGCAGCGTTGAAGACCGTGAAGCTTTCTTT. Its translation: CSVEDREAFF.

The gene calls are TRBV15 and TRBJ2-5; 10 nucleotides match TRBD1. The better agreement between TRBJ2-7 and the DNA end casts doubt on the J call. The CDR3 totals 14 residues. CDR1 and CDR2 from the germline V gene are LNHNV and YYDKDF (reference sequence). The chain's CDR3 is CATSRAGTGDEQYF. The CDR3 bases are TGTGCCACCAGCAGAGCCGGGACAGGGGACGAGCAGTACTTC.

This chain uses TRBV11-1 with TRBJ2-1; possible D gene TRBD2, 5 bases. The CDR3 length is 16 residues. The germline V and J ends were trimmed by 0 bases and 3 bases, with 12 bases remaining between them. Per germline, CDR1 SGHAT and CDR2 FQDESV (reference sequence). The CDR3 here is CASSLARAGIYNEQFF. CDR3 bases: TGTGCCAGCAGCTTAGCGAGGGCCGGGATCTACAATGAGCAGTTCTTC. Full variable domain (rest looked up from reference TRBV11-1 and TRBJ2-1): EAEVAQSPRYKITEKSQAVAFWCDPISGHATLYWYRQILGQGPELLVQFQDESVVDDSQLPKDRFSAERLKGVDSTLKIQPAELGDSAMYLCASSLARAGIYNEQFFGPGTRLTVL.

For the CDR3, the DNA is TGTGCCAGCAGTGATCCCACTAGCGGGGGTTCCTACAATGAGCAGTTCTTC. Protein product: CASSDPTSGGSYNEQFF. The V gene is TRBV2, the J gene TRBJ2-1; 11 bases match TRBD2. Germline CDR1 and CDR2: SNHLY and FYNNEI. J was trimmed by 1 base and V by 3 bases; bases with no gene match: 5. There are 17 residues in the CDR3.

This clonotype was counted ten times or more. CDR3 sequence: CASSRVTQSSGKNQPQHF. CDR3 in DNA: TGTGCCAGCAGCCGAGTAACCCAATCCAGCGGGAAAAATCAGCCCCAGCATTTT. The chain combines TRBV7-9 with TRBJ1-5; no reliable D call. Germline CDR1 and CDR2: SEHNR and FQNEAQ (reference sequence). The CDR3 sequence is 18 residues long. The V and J ends lost 5 bases and 4 bases respectively, with 24 bases between them.

The rearrangement uses TRBV7-8 and TRBJ2-7; D might be TRBD1 or TRBD2, each matching 6 bases. Trimming stripped 1 base from V and 0 bases from J, with 19 bases between. CDR1 SGHVS and CDR2 FQNEAQ come from the germline V gene. This CDR3 is 18 amino acids long. The CDR3: CASSLVTSGAGSSYEQYF. As DNA, the CDR3 is TGTGCCAGCAGCTTAGTTACTTCGGGGGCAGGAAGCTCCTACGAGCAGTACTTC.

This sequence joins TRBV5-1 and TRBJ2-1, with TRBD2 identical over 12 bases. The germline CDR1 and CDR2 sequences are SGHRS and YFSETQ. The CDR3 has 16 amino acids. V shed 4 bases and J 3 bases; nucleotides not matched to a gene: 5. CDR3 protein: CASSGILAGGYNEQFF. The CDR3, as DNA: TGCGCCAGCAGCGGAATACTAGCGGGAGGCTACAATGAGCAGTTCTTC. Variable domain in full (rest from reference TRBV5-1 and TRBJ2-1): KAGVTQTPRYLIKTRGQQVTLSCSPISGHRSVSWYQQTPGQGLQFLFEYFSETQRNKGNFPGRFSGRQFSNSRSEMNVSTLELGDSALYLCASSGILAGGYNEQFFGPGTRLTVL.

The rearrangement joins TRBV20-1 to TRBJ2-3; TRBD1 agrees at 7 bases. This CDR3 spans 14 amino acids. With 2 bases clipped from V and 0 bases from J, the junction kept 2 bases outside the gene matches. Germline lookup yields CDR1 DFQATT and CDR2 SNEGSKA (reference sequence). The CDR3: CSARKGASTDTQYF. For the CDR3, the DNA is TGCAGTGCTAGAAAGGGGGCCAGCACAGATACGCAGTATTTT.

The chain couples TRBV24-1 to TRBJ2-5; D ambiguous. Germline V gene data show CDR1 as KGHDR and CDR2 as SFDVKD. Trimming shortened V by 5 bases and J by 11 bases, and 20 bases separated the two germline ends. The CDR3 is made up of 14 amino acids. The CDR3 nucleotides read TGTGCCACCAGTGGTATCGGCCTGAGGAATGAGCAGTACTTC. Amino acid sequence: CATSGIGLRNEQYF.

The chain combines TRBV29-1 with TRBJ2-2, with 7 bases identical to TRBD1. The trim removed 7 bases at V and 6 bases at J, leaving 11 bases unmatched. Germline V CDR1 and CDR2: SQVTM, ANQGSEA. The CDR3 has 14 residues. The CDR3 reads CSADRQGVAGELFF. In DNA form, the CDR3 reads TGCAGCGCTGACCGGCAGGGGGTCGCCGGGGAGCTGTTTTTT.

Only a few counts were recorded for this clonotype. The CDR3 DNA reads as TGTGCCACCAGTGATTCCGGGACAGATACGCAGTATTTT. Its translation: CATSDSGTDTQYF. This chain joins TRBV24-1 and TRBJ2-3, with D uncertain. In germline, CDR1 is KGHDR, CDR2 SFDVKD. CDR3 length: 13 amino acids. Trimming left V 2 bases short and J 3 bases short, with 5 bases between.

The gene calls are TRBV4-3 and TRBJ1-1; 8 positions match TRBD1. The germline V gene encodes CDR1 LGHNA and CDR2 YSLEER. Trimming at V came to 3 bases and at J to 1 base, leaving 4 bases not matched to a gene. The CDR3 spans 15 residues. This CDR3 is CASSQAGQGNTEAFF. The CDR3 nucleotides are TGCGCCAGCAGCCAGGCAGGACAGGGGAACACTGAAGCTTTCTTT.

This CDR3 reads CASRPGRAGYNEQFF. The CDR3 nucleotides read TGTGCCAGCAGACCGGGACGAGCGGGGTACAATGAGCAGTTCTTC. The gene calls are TRBV6-5 and TRBJ2-1; 7 positions match TRBD2. Trimming removed 6 bases from V and 4 bases from J; junction bases left unmatched: 9. The germline V gene encodes CDR1 MNHEY and CDR2 SVGAGI. This CDR3 comprises 15 residues.

The chain is built from TRBV24-1 and TRBJ2-5; 8 positions match TRBD2. This CDR3 has 15 residues. Germline V gene lookup returns CDR1 KGHDR and CDR2 SFDVKD. Germline trimming cut 7 bases from V and 11 bases from J; bases unmatched to any gene: 17. This CDR3 is CATSDTGTRYNEQYF. The DNA of the CDR3 is TGTGCCACCAGCGACACAGGGACTAGGTACAATGAGCAGTACTTC.

As for this clonotype: A much larger clonotype is one base distant, so this may be a read error. V and J are TRBV6-6 and TRBJ2-7; D gene unclear. The V and J ends lost 6 bases and 5 bases respectively, with 11 bases between them. This CDR3 contains 12 residues. CDR1 and CDR2 (germline): MNHNY, SVGAGI (reference sequence). The CDR3 DNA reads TGTGCCAGCAGCGACGGAGCAGACGAGCAGTACTTC. Residues: CASSDGADEQYF.

This clonotype was found a few times. This chain's CDR3 is CASSEGQLRETQYF. The CDR3 DNA is TGCGCCAGCAGCGAGGGACAGCTTCGAGAGACCCAGTACTTC. The chain employs TRBV5-1 and TRBJ2-5, with 7 nucleotides matching TRBD1. Germline loops: CDR1 SGHRS, CDR2 YFSETQ. V lost 4 bases and J lost 4; bases outside the gene matches: 7. This CDR3 has 14 amino acids.

This clonotype was observed a few times. V usage is TRBV20-1 and J usage is TRBJ1-1, with D uncertain. CDR1 is DFQATT and CDR2 is SNEGSKA in the germline V gene (reference sequence). This CDR3 comprises 14 residues. Trimming removed 3 bases at V and 0 bases at J, with 11 bases between. CDR3 region: CSASIGPMNTEAFF. The CDR3 bases are TGCAGTGCTAGCATCGGGCCGATGAACACTGAAGCTTTCTTT.

This CDR3 reads CSAGTGLTGNTIYF. Here the CDR3 DNA reads TGCAGCGCAGGGACAGGGCTTACTGGAAACACCATATATTTT. This sequence joins TRBV29-1 and TRBJ1-3, with 9 bases lining up with TRBD1. The V gene end was trimmed by 7 bases and the J gene end by 2 bases; junction bases not matched to a gene: 6. Germline CDR1 reads SQVTM; CDR2 reads ANQGSEA. The CDR3 has 14 residues.

This chain joins TRBV7-9 and TRBJ2-6; maybe TRBD2 (6 bases). The CDR3 loop spans 15 amino acids. Looked up from germline, CDR1 is SEHNR and CDR2 is FQNEAQ (reference sequence). Trimming pared 3 bases from V and 3 bases from J, leaving 9 bases between. CDR3 sequence (DNA): TGTGCCAGCAGCTTTCAGGGAGGTGGGGCCAACGTCCTGACTTTC. It yields the protein CASSFQGGGANVLTF.

This clonotype was counted only a few times. The V gene is TRBV6-6, the J gene TRBJ1-4, with 10 bases matching TRBD1. The junction had 9 bases not matched to a gene; V was cut back by 7 bases and J by 1 base. The CDR3 consists of 17 residues. Germline V CDR1 and CDR2: MNHNY, SVGAGI (reference sequence). CDR3 sequence: CASTGTGALGTNEKLFF. CDR3 nucleotides: TGTGCCAGCACCGGGACAGGGGCTCTCGGAACTAATGAAAAACTGTTTTTT.

The chain couples TRBV28 to TRBJ2-1; D gene ambiguous. This CDR3 spans 15 amino acids. Germline lookup yields CDR1 MDHEN and CDR2 SYDVKM. V lost 3 bases and J 5 bases, leaving 14 bases between the germline ends. The CDR3 region is CASSFPGNTNNEQFF. For the CDR3, the DNA is TGTGCCAGCAGTTTCCCGGGCAATACCAACAATGAGCAGTTCTTC.

This clonotype has just a few counts. The rearrangement links TRBV7-2 to TRBJ2-3, with TRBD2 identical over 12 bases. This CDR3 comprises 18 residues. Germline V lookup: CDR1 SGHTA, CDR2 FQGNSA. Trimming took 1 base from V and 3 from J; bases not matched to a gene: 8. The CDR3 bases are TGTGCCAGCAGCTTAGGAACCGGGACTAGCGGGCAAACAGATACGCAGTATTTT. Amino acids: CASSLGTGTSGQTDTQYF.